This T cell receptor (beta chain) was identified during a study of CD8 T cells in Susac syndrome. Sequencing of TCR beta was carried out in blood CD8+ and CD4+ T cells. CD8+ and CD4+ T cells were negatively isolated; TEMRA cells were FACS-enriched. Reverse transcription of roughly 0.5 to 1 ug RNA was performed with random hexamers. Amplification of TCR beta CDR3 was carried out by immunoSEQ multiplex PCR, which covered 54 Vbeta and 13 Jbeta segments. Using its own MiXCR run on the immunoSEQ multiplex PCR reads, TCRdb lists one record per CDR3 protein. The sample carries 200,000 to 300,000 distinct CDR3 sequences, approximately 92% recorded once. This clonotype has a single count. The sample comprised CD4+ T cells from PBMCs. The sequence was collected from a human donor with multiple sclerosis.

As DNA, the CDR3 is TGCAGTGCTAGAGTTCGGGCGTGGGCGACCGGGGCTACCGGAGCAGGGCTGCGTGAAGCTTTCTTT. It is translated as CSARVRAWATGATGAGLREAFF. V gene TRBV20-1 combines with J gene TRBJ1-1, with a weak D call TRBD1 (5 bases). V lost 1 base and J 7 bases, leaving 40 bases between the germline ends. This CDR3 has 22 amino acids. CDR1 and CDR2 (germline): DFQATT, SNEGSKA (reference sequence).